Shown below are 25 T cell receptor beta chains from a single sample sequenced in a study of breast tumors, draining lymph nodes, adjacent tissues. TCRdb called the multiplex PCR reads again in MiXCR, with one record for every CDR3 protein. The sample lists over 20,000 distinct CDR3 sequences; 64% were seen once. The sequencing input was tumor-adjacent breast tissue. Source of these receptors: a female donor with breast cancer. Some clones in this sample may be carry-over from other donors' samples.

This sequence joins TRBV7-2 and TRBJ1-4; the D is unclear. Germline assignment: CDR1 SGHTA and CDR2 FQGNSA. V lost 8 bases to trimming and J lost 13 bases, with 26 bases between them. The CDR3 totals 15 residues. The CDR3 sequence: CASGPTGSLGKRLFF. CDR3 coding DNA: TGTGCCAGCGGTCCAACCGGGTCTCTAGGGAAAAGACTGTTTTTT.

The count of this clonotype is one. The chain carries TRBV29-1 and TRBJ1-6; D ambiguous. V lost 4 bases and J 9 bases, leaving 10 bases between the germline ends. From germline, CDR1 is SQVTM and CDR2 ANQGSEA. The CDR3 contains 12 residues. CDR3 nucleotide sequence: TGCAGCGTTGGGGGTGGGGTTTCACCCCTCCACTTT. Translating gives CSVGGGVSPLHF.

This clonotype was recorded once. V and J are TRBV30 and TRBJ1-6, with 8 bases aligning to TRBD1. CDR1 and CDR2 (germline): GTSNPN, SVGIG (reference sequence). V gave up 0 bases and J gave up 9 bases; unmatched junction bases: 7. The length of the CDR3 is 15 residues. The CDR3 is CAWSVRGQGSSPLHF. The CDR3 region has the DNA TGTGCCTGGAGTGTAAGAGGACAGGGAAGTTCACCCCTCCACTTT.

This clonotype occurred many times. The chain couples TRBV30 to TRBJ2-7; D gene unclear. The germline V gene encodes CDR1 GTSNPN and CDR2 SVGIG (reference sequence). The CDR3 has 12 residues. Trimming pared 0 bases from V and 3 bases from J, leaving 6 bases between. The CDR3 sequence is CAWSVDDYEQYF. The CDR3 DNA reads TGTGCCTGGAGTGTGGATGACTACGAGCAGTACTTC.

This clonotype qualifies as medium-sized (0.01 to 0.1%). The chain links TRBV19 to TRBJ2-7, with D possibly matching TRBD2 (7 bases). CDR1 is LNHDA, CDR2 SQIVND, per germline (reference sequence). Trimming removed 4 bases from V and 0 bases from J, with 16 bases in between. The CDR3 has 16 residues. Written as DNA, the CDR3 is TGTGCCAGTAGTAACGTCCGGGGGGCCAGCTCCTACGAGCAGTACTTC. Translation: CASSNVRGASSYEQYF. Drawing the rest from reference TRBV19 and TRBJ2-7, the complete variable domain is DGGITQSPKYLFRKEGQNVTLSCEQNLNHDAMYWYRQDPGQGLRLIYYSQIVNDFQKGDIAEGYSVSREKKESFPLTVTSAQKNPTAFYLCASSNVRGASSYEQYFGPGTRLTVT.

The J gene is TRBJ2-7, the V gene TRBV12-3 or TRBV12-4; D remains ambiguous. The CDR3 runs to 13 residues. Trimming took off 3 bases at V and 0 bases at J, with 6 bases between the two ends. The CDR3 DNA is TGTGCCAGCAGTTTCGTTACCTCCTACGAGCAGTACTTC. Amino acids: CASSFVTSYEQYF.

The chain couples TRBV7-6 to TRBJ1-4, with TRBD1 identical over 7 bases. The length of the CDR3 is 15 residues. CDR1 is SGHVS and CDR2 is FNYEAQ in the germline V gene. Trimming cost V 5 bases and J 4 bases; bases outside gene matches: 7. CDR3 loop: CASSVSGQNNEKLFF. The CDR3 DNA reads TGTGCCAGCAGCGTTTCGGGACAGAATAATGAAAAACTGTTTTTT.

CDR3 sequence reads: CASSDASEPQHF. The CDR3 DNA is TGTGCCAGTAGTGATGCATCAGAGCCCCAGCATTTT. The chain recombines TRBV19 with TRBJ1-5; no clear D gene. Germline loops: CDR1 LNHDA, CDR2 SQIVND (reference sequence). This CDR3 is built from 12 residues. Trimming removed 5 bases from V and 8 bases from J, with 10 bases in between.

This clonotype was counted a few times. V is TRBV7-9 and J is TRBJ1-3; D unclear. The CDR3 consists of 13 residues. From germline, CDR1 is SEHNR and CDR2 FQNEAQ (reference sequence). V was clipped by 5 bases and J by 2 bases, with 7 bases between them. The CDR3 bases are TGTGCCAGCAGCCCGTCGGCTGGAAACACCATATATTTT. Translation: CASSPSAGNTIYF.

The rearrangement links TRBV27 to TRBJ2-1; D gene unclear. Trimming left V 2 bases short and J 4 bases short, with 6 bases between. The CDR3 is 13 amino acids. Per the germline V gene, CDR1 is MNHEY and CDR2 is SMNVEV (reference sequence). The CDR3 region is CASSLNLYNEQFF. The CDR3, as DNA: TGTGCCAGCAGTTTAAACCTTTACAATGAGCAGTTCTTC.

The chain joins TRBV25-1 to TRBJ1-4; D is uncertain. CDR3 length equals 11 residues. CDR1 is MGHDK, CDR2 SYGVNS, per germline. V lost 4 bases, J lost 10 bases, and 7 bases lay in between. The CDR3 nucleotides are TGTGCCAGCAGTGCGGATGGAAAACTGTTTTTT. The encoded protein is CASSADGKLFF.

V is TRBV29-1 and J is TRBJ2-7; 9 bases match TRBD1. Trimming removed 5 bases from V and 3 bases from J; junction bases left unmatched: 11. The V gene's germline CDR1 is SQVTM and CDR2 ANQGSEA. CDR3 length equals 15 residues. The CDR3 DNA reads TGCAGCGTTCTAACAGGGGGCTTCCTGGTCTACGAGCAGTACTTC. Its translation: CSVLTGGFLVYEQYF.

The chain is built from TRBV29-1 and TRBJ2-1, with 9 bases aligning to TRBD2. Germline V CDR1 and CDR2: SQVTM, ANQGSEA. This CDR3 is built from 14 residues. V lost 4 bases, J lost 4 bases, and 5 bases stayed unmatched. The CDR3 DNA sequence: TGCAGCGTTGCGGCTAGCGGGACATACAATGAGCAGTTCTTC. As protein: CSVAASGTYNEQFF.

The chain is built from TRBV29-1 and TRBJ2-2; D is uncertain. The CDR3 sequence is 13 residues long. Germline CDR1 reads SQVTM; CDR2 reads ANQGSEA. V dropped 3 bases and J dropped 8 bases, with 13 bases sitting between them. The CDR3 spells CSVDGLGGGELFF. The CDR3 nucleotides are TGCAGCGTTGATGGGCTGGGCGGAGGGGAGCTGTTTTTT.

This chain connects TRBV10-3 to TRBJ2-3; possibly TRBD2 for D (7 bases). The germline CDR1 and CDR2 sequences are ENHRY and SYGVKD. The CDR3 covers 18 residues. The ends were cut back, 4 bases at V and 0 bases at J, with 20 bases in the middle. The chain's CDR3 is CAISGGRGRADSTDTQYF. The CDR3 DNA is TGTGCCATCAGTGGAGGAAGGGGGAGGGCCGATAGCACAGATACGCAGTATTTT.

The chain combines TRBV5-8 with TRBJ1-5, with D possibly matching TRBD1 (5 bases). The CDR3 totals 14 residues. Germline V CDR1 and CDR2: SGHTS, YDEGEE. The V gene lost 0 bases and the J gene lost 6 bases, with 10 bases spanning the gap. The CDR3 DNA reads as TGTGCCAGCAGCTTGGGACGGGACGGTCAGCCCCAGCATTTT. This encodes CASSLGRDGQPQHF.

This clonotype was counted once. The chain uses TRBV4-1 and TRBJ2-7; D gene unclear. From germline, CDR1 is MGHRA and CDR2 YSYEKL. The CDR3 has 14 residues. Deletions cut 0 bases from V and 10 bases from J, with 16 bases between. CDR3 amino acids: CASSQDRGRTGQYF. The DNA of the CDR3 is TGCGCCAGCAGCCAAGACAGAGGACGTACTGGACAGTACTTC.

The chain carries TRBV19 and TRBJ1-6; no reliable D call. V was shortened by 6 bases and J by 1 base, with 10 bases between the two germline ends. Germline V lookup: CDR1 LNHDA, CDR2 SQIVND (reference sequence). This CDR3 region has 15 residues. The CDR3 loop is CASSTDDSYNSPLHF. CDR3 sequence (DNA): TGTGCCAGTAGCACCGATGATTCCTATAATTCACCCCTCCACTTT.

This clonotype was picked up many times. This chain joins TRBV10-3 and TRBJ2-1; D is possibly TRBD1 or TRBD2 (6 bases each). V was cut by 2 bases and J by 10 bases, with 12 bases left in between. The CDR3 runs 13 residues. Germline CDR1 is ENHRY and CDR2 is SYGVKD. CDR3 sequence: CAISERGDREQFF. CDR3 nucleotides: TGTGCCATCAGTGAGAGGGGGGACCGAGAGCAGTTCTTC.

The chain links TRBV10-3 to TRBJ1-2; D gene ambiguous. CDR1 is ENHRY and CDR2 is SYGVKD in the germline V gene. The V end lost 5 bases, the J end lost 8 bases, and 12 bases lay between the germline ends. This CDR3 comprises 12 residues. The CDR3 loop is CAISTSSSGYTF. The CDR3 DNA follows: TGTGCCATCAGTACGTCAAGCTCGGGCTACACCTTC.

This clonotype is judged medium-sized. The J gene is TRBJ1-2, the V gene TRBV20-1, with a tentative D call TRBD1 (6 bases). This CDR3 region has 14 residues. V lost 3 bases and J 5 bases, leaving 16 bases between the germline ends. The germline V gene encodes CDR1 DFQATT and CDR2 SNEGSKA (reference sequence). In nucleotides, the CDR3 is TGCAGTGCTAGGGAGCAGGGGTTTCAGTATGGCTACACCTTC. This gives the protein CSAREQGFQYGYTF.

The rearrangement uses TRBV4-3 and TRBJ2-3; D remains ambiguous. From germline, CDR1 is LGHNA and CDR2 YSLEER. The CDR3 runs to 15 residues. V lost 0 bases and J 8 bases, leaving 15 bases between the germline ends. The CDR3 spells CASSQDQSVGGTQYF. DNA for the CDR3: TGCGCCAGCAGCCAAGATCAGTCCGTCGGTGGTACGCAGTATTTT.

This chain uses TRBV29-1 with TRBJ1-2; 11 bases are shared with TRBD1. Germline CDR1 is SQVTM and CDR2 is ANQGSEA. The ends lost 8 bases at V and 6 bases at J; junction bases unmatched: 8. The CDR3 totals 13 residues. The CDR3 DNA is TGCAGCTACCCAGGACAGGGGGCGGATGGCTACACCTTC. Its translation: CSYPGQGADGYTF.

In its sample, this clonotype was seen many times. Its ends do not fully match the called genes, so a read error is possible. The CDR3 DNA is TGTGCCAGCAGCTTAGGGGCGGGGAGAGACTCTGGAAACCCCATATATTTT. Translation: CASSLGAGRDSGNPIYF. The chain combines TRBV7-6 with TRBJ1-3; D ambiguous. The CDR3 has 17 amino acids. Germline assignment: CDR1 SGHVS and CDR2 FNYEAQ.

A remark on this clonotype: Since the CDR3 does not end with the conserved phenylalanine or tryptophan, this likely comes from a read error. The gene calls are TRBV7-6 and TRBJ1-4; 10 nucleotides line up with TRBD1. Germline V gene sequence: CDR1 SGHVS, CDR2 FNYEAQ. CDR3 length: 17 residues. The trim removed 4 bases at V and 3 bases at J, leaving 8 bases unmatched. The CDR3 spells CASSSGTGDLPNEKLFS. The CDR3 DNA reads TGTGCCAGCAGCTCCGGGACAGGGGATCTCCCTAATGAAAAACTGTTTTCT.